The rows below give T cell receptor beta chains drawn from one sample of a study of human T cells and chemical hapten exposure. TCRdb reprocessed the RACE reads via MiXCR and lists one record per CDR3 protein. Among under 450,000 distinct CDR3 sequences, roughly 4.8% were seen once, and the ten largest hold over 2%. The sequenced sample was whole blood, obtained in connection with sensitization to the hapten diphenylcyclopropenone (DPC). The receptors originated from a woman between 50 and 59 years old with alopecia areata. Some clones in this sample may be carry-over from other donors' samples. Both conserved end residues are trimmed from each CDR3. The order of the fields is clone size, V gene, CDR3 protein. Some rows have no size entry. The others give once, few or many, or a class for an expanded clone.

clone size: NA; V gene: TRBV7-3; CDR3 protein: ASSLDGRFTDTQY
clone size: NA; V gene: TRBV29-1; CDR3 protein: SIGRVGPTEQY
clone size: many; V gene: TRBV5-1; CDR3 protein: ASSLASGGAEAF
clone size: many; V gene: TRBV5-1; CDR3 protein: ASRQGNVAF
clone size: many; V gene: TRBV20-1; CDR3 protein: SARPIHRGTGYEQY
clone size: NA; V gene: TRBV12-3/TRBV12-4; CDR3 protein: ASSLGLAGGPGELF
clone size: many; V gene: TRBV9; CDR3 protein: ASSEENTEAF
clone size: many; V gene: TRBV6-6; CDR3 protein: ASSPPTANTEAF
clone size: many; V gene: TRBV5-6; CDR3 protein: ASSSDRGPNYGYT
clone size: few; V gene: TRBV2; CDR3 protein: ASTFLTPGHHEQF
clone size: many; V gene: TRBV7-9; CDR3 protein: ASSLGVGAVSGYT
clone size: NA; V gene: TRBV7-9; CDR3 protein: ASRPSHADTQY
clone size: many; V gene: TRBV6-2/TRBV6-3; CDR3 protein: ASSSGLRNTGELF
clone size: NA; V gene: TRBV12-3/TRBV12-4; CDR3 protein: ASSYLLEANSPLH
clone size: NA; V gene: TRBV6-5; CDR3 protein: ASSYKGTGNTIY
clone size: few; V gene: TRBV11-2; CDR3 protein: ASSRGYQEPFTIY
clone size: few; V gene: TRBV2; CDR3 protein: ASSEWIGGLRADEQF
clone size: few; V gene: TRBV5-1; CDR3 protein: ASSLAPAGGRYISYEQY
clone size: many; V gene: TRBV7-9; CDR3 protein: ASSLAEGADTQY
clone size: NA; V gene: TRBV7-9; CDR3 protein: ASSSRDYFTDTQY